One sample yielded the 5 T cell receptor beta chains listed below, sequenced in a study of shared clonotypes between healthy human individuals. Libraries were prepared by immunoSEQ multiplex PCR; TCRdb keeps only in-frame clonotypes and omits some of them. Of some 350,000 clones listed, around 74% are singletons. Sequenced input: memory CD4+ T cells sorted from blood. This sample's subset: CD45RA-negative fraction. Receptor source: a man between 25 and 39 years old in good health.

The chain links TRBV5-1 to TRBJ2-3, with D uncertain. The CDR3 is made up of 16 amino acids. Germline CDR1 is SGHRS and CDR2 is YFSETQ. Trimming stripped 0 bases from V and 1 base from J, with 12 bases between. The CDR3 region is CASSLGGEIRTDTQYF. The CDR3 nucleotides read TGCGCCAGCAGCTTGGGTGGTGAAATCCGCACAGATACGCAGTATTTT.

The gene calls are TRBV28 and TRBJ1-1; 7 bases match TRBD1. CDR1 is MDHEN, CDR2 SYDVKM, per germline. The CDR3 is made up of 12 amino acids. V lost 8 bases and J lost 8; bases outside the gene matches: 8. The CDR3 DNA is TGTGCCAGCTGGGCGACAGGGACAGAAGCTTTCTTT. Protein sequence: CASWATGTEAFF. The variable domain in full, with the rest retrieved from reference TRBV28 and TRBJ1-1, is DVKVTQSSRYLVKRTGEKVFLECVQDMDHENMFWYRQDPGLGLRLIYFSYDVKMKEKGDIPEGYSVSREKKERFSLILESASTNQTSMYLCASWATGTEAFFGQGTRLTVV.

This chain links TRBV7-3 with TRBJ2-1; D possibly corresponds to TRBD1 (6 bases). CDR1 is SGHTA, CDR2 FQGTGA, per germline. Trimming cost V 4 bases and J 7 bases, with 17 bases left between them. This CDR3 is built from 15 residues. The CDR3 loop reads CASSSQQGLGNEQFF. The CDR3 DNA is TGTGCCAGCAGCTCACAACAGGGTCTGGGGAATGAGCAGTTCTTC.

In nucleotides, the CDR3 is TGTGCCAGCAGCTTACCCCACCGACTAGCGGGAATTCAGAATGAGCAGTTCTTC. Translating it yields CASSLPHRLAGIQNEQFF. The chain combines TRBV7-9 with TRBJ2-1; 11 bases match TRBD2. The V segment lost 2 bases and the J segment 7 bases; nucleotides outside the gene matches: 13. CDR1 is SEHNR and CDR2 is FQNEAQ in the germline V gene (reference sequence). The CDR3 is 18 amino acids.

Remarks on this clone: A much larger clone sits a single nucleotide away, making a read error possible. V gene TRBV5-1 combines with J gene TRBJ2-7; 12 nucleotides agree with TRBD1. V trimming: 2 bases; J trimming: 5 bases; junction bases outside the gene matches: 2. This CDR3 contains 14 residues. CDR1 SGHRS and CDR2 YFSETQ come from the germline V gene. The CDR3 region is CASSLGTGGHEQYF. The DNA for the CDR3 is TGCGCCAGCAGCTTAGGGACAGGGGGCCACGAGCAGTACTTC.